What follows are 17 T cell receptor beta chains derived from one specimen sequenced in a study of blood T cell repertoires in COVID-19. Method: immunoSEQ multiplex PCR; TCRdb's copy keeps in-frame clones and lacks some. The table lists roughly 100,000 clones, about four fifths of them singletons. The sample consisted of peripheral blood. The receptors were gathered from a man aged 35-49 years with active or convalescent COVID-19.

The chain employs TRBV3-1 (or the pseudogene TRBV3-2) and TRBJ2-4, with 15 nucleotides matching TRBD2. V trimming: 3 bases; J trimming: 12 bases; junction bases outside the gene matches: 6. This CDR3 spans 15 amino acids. Germline CDR1 LGHDT, CDR2 YNNKEL (reference sequence). DNA of the CDR3: TGTGCCAGCAGCCAGGGGACTAGCGGGGGGAGGACTCAGTACTTC. Protein product: CASSQGTSGGRTQYF.

V usage is TRBV4-2 and J usage is TRBJ1-1; weak D call: TRBD1 (6 bases). There are 15 residues in the CDR3. Trimming stripped 0 bases from V and 1 base from J, with 9 bases between. Germline CDR1 is LGHNA and CDR2 is YNFKEQ. The CDR3 reads CASSQEVTGNTEAFF. CDR3 sequence (DNA): TGTGCCAGCAGCCAAGAGGTGACAGGGAACACTGAAGCTTTCTTT.

This sequence joins TRBV18 and TRBJ1-1; weak D call: TRBD1 (5 bases). This CDR3 is built from 15 residues. Germline V CDR1 and CDR2: KGHSH, LQKENI. V was clipped by 6 bases and J by 1 base, with 15 bases between them. For the CDR3, the DNA is TGTGCCAGCTCCGGGGGGGGTCTTTGGAACACTGAAGCTTTCTTT. Encoded protein: CASSGGGLWNTEAFF. The full variable domain, in which reference TRBV18 and TRBJ1-1 provide the parts outside the CDR3, is NAGVMQNPRHLVRRRGQEARLRCSPMKGHSHVYWYRQLPEEGLKFMVYLQKENIIDESGMPKERFSAEFPKEGPSILRIQQVVRGDSAAYFCASSGGGLWNTEAFFGQGTRLTVV.

This clone was picked up one time. The genes are TRBV7-6 and TRBJ1-5, with 9 nucleotides matching TRBD1. The CDR3 consists of 16 residues. Germline loops: CDR1 SGHVS, CDR2 FNYEAQ. With 3 bases clipped from V and 3 bases from J, the junction kept 6 bases outside the gene matches. In DNA form, the CDR3 reads TGTGCCAGCAGCTTGGGGACAGGGACGAACAATCAGCCCCAGCATTTT. Translation gives CASSLGTGTNNQPQHF.

This sequence joins TRBV7-9 and TRBJ1-2; D is perhaps TRBD1 (5 bases). The CDR3 runs 14 residues. Germline V gene data show CDR1 as SEHNR and CDR2 as FQNEAQ (reference sequence). V was cut by 7 bases and J by 2 bases, with 14 bases left in between. Written as DNA, the CDR3 is TGTGCCAGCACCTTTCAGGGCAGGAACTATGGCTACACCTTC. Protein sequence: CASTFQGRNYGYTF.

This chain uses TRBV6-5 with TRBJ1-3; no clear D. This CDR3 is 14 amino acids long. From germline, CDR1 is MNHEY and CDR2 SVGAGI. Trimming removed 0 bases at V and 0 bases at J, with 3 bases between. CDR3 sequence: CASSYSGSGNTIYF. In DNA, the CDR3 is TGTGCCAGCAGTTACTCCGGCTCTGGAAACACCATATATTTT.

This clone appeared a few times. This rearrangement joins TRBV27 to TRBJ1-5, with 8 bases aligning to TRBD1. CDR1 and CDR2 (germline): MNHEY, SMNVEV (reference sequence). This CDR3 has 12 residues. V lost 7 bases, J lost 9 bases, and 5 bases stayed unmatched. CDR3 in amino acids: CASKTGAGPQHF. The CDR3 DNA reads TGTGCCAGCAAGACAGGGGCCGGGCCCCAGCATTTT.

The genes are TRBV24-1 and TRBJ1-4; weak D call: TRBD1 (6 bases). Germline CDR1 and CDR2: KGHDR and SFDVKD. The CDR3 contains 15 residues. V dropped 7 bases and J dropped 3 bases, with 14 bases sitting between them. The CDR3 reads CATSKPGQANEKLFF. In DNA, the CDR3 is TGTGCCACCAGCAAACCGGGACAAGCTAATGAAAAACTGTTTTTT.

The chain uses TRBV12-3 or TRBV12-4 and TRBJ1-6; TRBD1 agrees at 7 bases. V shed 5 bases, J shed 8 bases, and the junction held 3 bases outside the gene matches. CDR3 length equals 13 residues. The CDR3 DNA reads as TGTGCCAGCAGTGGACAGGCGGATTCACCCCTCCACTTT. The encoded protein is CASSGQADSPLHF.

The J gene is TRBJ1-2, the V gene TRBV3-1 (or the pseudogene TRBV3-2); TRBD1 agrees at 11 bases. The CDR3 covers 16 residues. V was clipped by 4 bases and J by 8 bases; unmatched bases: 12. Germline V lookup: CDR1 LGHDT, CDR2 YNNKEL (reference sequence). The CDR3 loop is CASSRRLGQGATGYTF. The CDR3 bases are TGTGCCAGCAGCCGAAGACTCGGACAGGGGGCGACCGGCTACACCTTC.

The rearrangement joins TRBV7-2 to TRBJ2-1; 9 bases align to TRBD2. Germline CDR1 SGHTA, CDR2 FQGNSA. The CDR3 sequence is 14 residues long. After removal of 5 bases from V and 9 bases from J, the junction contained 8 bases not matched to a gene. The CDR3 DNA follows: TGTGCCAGCAGCGCCACCGGGACTAGCTTTGAGCAGTTCTTC. As protein: CASSATGTSFEQFF.

The chain carries TRBV7-2 and TRBJ2-2; no clear D gene. V lost 4 bases, J lost 4 bases, and 10 bases lay in between. The germline CDR1 and CDR2 sequences are SGHTA and FQGNSA. The CDR3 is 14 amino acids. The CDR3 loop reads CASSSPQATGELFF. The DNA for the CDR3 is TGTGCCAGCAGCTCCCCCCAAGCCACCGGGGAGCTGTTTTTT.

The chain uses TRBV6-5 and TRBJ1-4, with D uncertain. The CDR3 is 14 amino acids. Trimming pared 2 bases from V and 4 bases from J, leaving 8 bases between. The germline CDR1 and CDR2 sequences are MNHEY and SVGAGI. CDR3 residues: CASSYVQFNEKLFF. DNA of the CDR3: TGTGCCAGCAGTTACGTGCAGTTTAATGAAAAACTGTTTTTT.

The chain combines TRBV23-1 with TRBJ1-6, with no clear D. TRBV23-1 carries the ORF label, with uncertain function. The ends were cut back, 6 bases at V and 2 bases at J, with 11 bases in the middle. CDR3 length: 15 residues. As DNA, the CDR3 is TGCGCCAGCAGCGTCTTCCCCCCCTATAATTCACCCCTCCACTTT. This sequence encodes CASSVFPPYNSPLHF.

The CDR3 spells CAWGQGASGGYTF. The CDR3 DNA is TGTGCCTGGGGACAGGGGGCGTCGGGAGGCTACACCTTC. This chain links TRBV30 with TRBJ1-2, with 11 bases lining up with TRBD1. With 5 bases clipped from V and 8 bases from J, the junction kept 7 bases outside the gene matches. The CDR3 runs 13 residues. CDR1 is GTSNPN, CDR2 SVGIG, per germline (reference sequence).

This chain connects TRBV7-9 to TRBJ2-3; 8 bases are shared with TRBD2. Germline V gene lookup returns CDR1 SEHNR and CDR2 FQNEAQ (reference sequence). The J segment lost 1 base and the V segment lost 6 bases, leaving 6 bases of the junction unmatched. The length of the CDR3 is 15 residues. The CDR3 reads CASSIQAGGTDTQYF. CDR3 in DNA: TGTGCCAGCAGTATTCAAGCGGGGGGCACAGATACGCAGTATTTT.

The rearrangement joins TRBV12-5 to TRBJ2-7; 10 nucleotides align to TRBD1. Per the germline V gene, CDR1 is LGHNT and CDR2 is FRNRAP. CDR3 length equals 16 residues. The V gene end was trimmed by 1 base and the J gene end by 6 bases; junction bases not matched to a gene: 9. The DNA of the CDR3 is TGTGCTAGTGGTTTGGGGCGGACAGGGGGAACCCTCGAGCAGTACTTC. Amino acids: CASGLGRTGGTLEQYF.